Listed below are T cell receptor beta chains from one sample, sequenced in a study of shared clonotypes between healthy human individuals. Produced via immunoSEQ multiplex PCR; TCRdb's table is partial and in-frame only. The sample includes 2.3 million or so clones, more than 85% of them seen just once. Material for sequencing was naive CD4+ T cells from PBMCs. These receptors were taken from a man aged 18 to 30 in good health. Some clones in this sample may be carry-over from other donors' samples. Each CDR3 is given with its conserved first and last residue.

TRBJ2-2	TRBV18	CASSPPSDNTGELFF
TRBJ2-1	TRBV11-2	CASSPVGLSYNEQFF
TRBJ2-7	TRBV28	CASSLGKPYEQYF
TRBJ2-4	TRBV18	CASSPRPHGGKNIQYF
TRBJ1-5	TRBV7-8	CASSLGTGYGPGNQPQHF
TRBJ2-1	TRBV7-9	CASSHFLGTTNRNEQFF
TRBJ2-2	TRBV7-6	CASSYLGQGRAGELFF
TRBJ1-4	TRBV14	CASSDRVGEKLFF
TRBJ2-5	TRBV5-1	CASSSGTGGAGETQYF
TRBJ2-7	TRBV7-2	CASSPRLAGGLSYEQYF
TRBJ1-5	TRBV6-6	CASSYATVNQPQHF
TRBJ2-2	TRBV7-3	CASSSGNTGELFF
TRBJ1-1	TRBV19	CASSWDRVTEAFF
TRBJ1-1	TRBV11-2	CASSPSTGNTEAFF
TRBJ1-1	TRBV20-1	CSASDSTEAFF
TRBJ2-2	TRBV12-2	CASRLAGLPDGSFNTGELFF
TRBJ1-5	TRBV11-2	CASSLHSNQPQHF
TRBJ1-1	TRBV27	CASSFDRATTEAFF
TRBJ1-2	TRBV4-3	CASSQDRTIYGYTF
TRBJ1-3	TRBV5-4	CASSLISGNTIYF
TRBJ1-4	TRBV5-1	CASSSEQGVGEKLFF
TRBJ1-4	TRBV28	CASSYPGRPTNEKLFF
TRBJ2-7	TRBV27	CASSLYRPSSYEQYF
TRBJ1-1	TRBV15	CATSSSRAATEAFF
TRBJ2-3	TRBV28	CASSSSGRAVDTQYF
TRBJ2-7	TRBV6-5	CASSYVASGRDEQYF
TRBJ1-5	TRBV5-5	CASSLPPQPQHF
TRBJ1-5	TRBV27	CASSKGTDQPQHF
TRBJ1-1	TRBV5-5	CASSFNRARTEAFF
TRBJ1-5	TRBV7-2	CASSPEGHQPQHF
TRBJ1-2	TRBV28	CASSFPAAGINGYTF
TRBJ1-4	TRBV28	CASSLWAGNEKLFF
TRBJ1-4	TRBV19	CASSTGWGRFNEKLFF
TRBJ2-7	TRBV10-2	CASSYFLLHPSGDRYEQYF
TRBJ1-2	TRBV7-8	CASSSTAGVFSGYTF
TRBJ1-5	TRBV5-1	CASSLVGQPHQPQHF
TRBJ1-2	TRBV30	CAWSRADYGYTF
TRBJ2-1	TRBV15	CATSRDSGDEQFF
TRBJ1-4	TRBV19	CASSIGPTNEKLFF
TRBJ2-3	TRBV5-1	CASSLGLAGMLDTQYF
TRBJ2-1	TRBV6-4	CASSLLAGPYNEQFF
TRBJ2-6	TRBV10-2	CASSVGANVLTF
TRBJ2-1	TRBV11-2	CASSLSRNSYNEQFF
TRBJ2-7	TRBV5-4	CASSFGTGMSEQYF
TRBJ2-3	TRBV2	CASRPQGKGTDTQYF
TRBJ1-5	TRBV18	CASSLNPYSNQPQHF